The 4 T cell receptor beta chains in this list originate from one sample, sequenced in a study of blood T cell repertoires in COVID-19. TCRdb keeps only in-frame clones here, not all; method: immunoSEQ multiplex PCR. Here the sample spans about 170,000 clones, roughly 80% being singletons. Sequencing input: peripheral blood. Receptor source: a woman aged 80 or over with COVID-19, enrolled during active disease.

This chain joins TRBV5-6 and TRBJ2-5, with D possibly matching TRBD1 (5 bases). V lost 0 bases, J lost 6 bases, and 9 bases lay in between. Germline values: CDR1 SGHDT, CDR2 YYEEEE. CDR3 length: 13 residues. In DNA form, the CDR3 reads TGTGCCAGCAGCTTGGGACAGTCAAAGACCCAGTACTTC. This translates into CASSLGQSKTQYF.

The chain carries TRBV5-8 and TRBJ1-2; TRBD1 matches 8 bases. The trim removed 0 bases at V and 6 bases at J, leaving 10 bases unmatched. This CDR3 is 16 amino acids long. Looked up from germline, CDR1 is SGHTS and CDR2 is YDEGEE. The CDR3 loop reads CASSLGLRGRRNGYTF. For the CDR3, the DNA is TGTGCCAGCAGCTTGGGTCTCAGGGGGCGTAGGAATGGCTACACCTTC. Complete variable domain (other parts from reference TRBV5-8 and TRBJ1-2): EAGVTQSPTHLIKTRGQQATLRCSPISGHTSVYWYQQALGLGLQFLLWYDEGEERNRGNFPPRFSGRQFPNYSSELNVNALELEDSALYLCASSLGLRGRRNGYTFGSGTRLTVV.

The chain uses TRBV5-1 and TRBJ2-7; 10 positions match TRBD1. CDR1 is SGHRS and CDR2 is YFSETQ in the germline V gene. The CDR3 covers 13 residues. With V trimmed by 4 bases and J by 6 bases, 4 bases remained unmatched. The CDR3 protein is CASSPGQGLEQYF. In DNA, the CDR3 is TGCGCCAGCAGCCCGGGACAGGGGCTCGAGCAGTACTTC.

V usage is TRBV5-4 and J usage is TRBJ1-1; D uncertain. The germline V and J ends were trimmed by 4 bases and 0 bases, with 13 bases remaining between them. The CDR3 is 15 amino acids. The germline CDR1 and CDR2 sequences are SGHNT and YYREEE (reference sequence). CDR3 in amino acids: CASSRTRLMNTEAFF. As DNA, the CDR3 is TGTGCCAGCAGCCGAACGCGGCTGATGAACACTGAAGCTTTCTTT. The variable domain in full, completed from reference TRBV5-4 and TRBJ1-1, reads ETGVTQSPTHLIKTRGQQVTLRCSSQSGHNTVSWYQQALGQGPQFIFQYYREEENGRGNFPPRFSGLQFPNYSSELNVNALELDDSALYLCASSRTRLMNTEAFFGQGTRLTVV.